The following is a TCR beta chain sequence with its context. Its matching antigen is unknown. Sequenced by immunoSEQ multiplex PCR; TCRdb stores in-frame clones only, minus some. The table records over 11,000 clones, roughly 78% of them present only once. These data belong to a study of PD-1 blockade in classical Hodgkin lymphoma. Study results and limitations: Unlike CD8+ TCR diversity, which did not rise significantly by C4D1, CD4+ TCR diversity did. Complete responders entered with baseline diversity on par with newly diagnosed patients, the results showed.

Between the trimmed V and J ends, which lost 5 bases and 4 bases, there was a span of 3 bases. The germline CDR1 and CDR2 sequences are SNHLY and FYNNEI. This CDR3 spans 11 amino acids. Relapse after autologous stem cell transplantation occurred in every patient, and brentuximab vedotin exposure varied. The starting material was peripheral blood mononuclear cells (PBMCs), obtained before the second cycle of nivolumab. This clonotype was sampled from a human donor with classical Hodgkin lymphoma. The rearrangement uses TRBV2 and TRBJ2-1, with D unclear. The CDR3 loop reads CASSNYNEQFF. The DNA for the CDR3 is TGTGCCAGCAGTAATTACAATGAGCAGTTCTTC.